This TCR beta chain was profiled in a study of shared clonotypes between healthy human individuals. Sorted-subset replicate PCR reactions were performed with 200 ng DNA, corresponding to 25,000 to 35,000 T cell genomes. Produced via immunoSEQ multiplex PCR; TCRdb's table is partial and in-frame only. The data contain around 2.3 million clones, 90% to 97% of them seen just once; the ten biggest clones take up 0.13%. The CDR3 is made up of 13 amino acids. Germline loops: CDR1 MNHNY, CDR2 SVGAGI (reference sequence). The ends were cut back, 7 bases at V and 2 bases at J, with 6 bases in the middle. General study findings and limits: Sharing of clonotypes among donors was expected to vary with sequencing depth.

Details on this clone: The antigen is undetermined.

The sequencing sample was made of naive CD4+ T cells sorted from blood. Subset defined: CD45RA+ positively selected. The genes are TRBV6-6 and TRBJ1-6; no clear D gene. The TCR comes from a man between 18 and 29 years old in good health. The CDR3 bases are TGTGCCAGCACCTTCACCTATAATTCACCCCTCCACTTT. Translated: CASTFTYNSPLHF.